The source of this TCR beta chain is a study of B cell selection in AIRE deficiency. In the case of this clone: No antigen is known for it.

Germline values: CDR1 SGHRS, CDR2 YFSETQ. V lost 1 base to trimming and J lost 0 bases, with 5 bases between them. The CDR3 has 15 amino acids. The repertoire was sequenced with immunoSEQ multiplex PCR; TCRdb's copy has only in-frame clones and lacks some. The sample contains about 24,000 clones, 90% to 98% of which appear only once. Overall study findings and caveats: Roughly 28% of healthy-donor shared Treg TCRbeta sequences appeared in patient Tconv cells.

Sorting defined conventional CD4 T cells as CD4+CD127+. Sequencing used CD4+CD127+ conventional T cells sorted from PBMCs. The chain combines TRBV5-1 with TRBJ2-6; the D is unclear. The receptor comes from a human donor in good health. In nucleotides, the CDR3 is TGCGCCAGCAGCTTGTTAGTCTCTGGGGCCAACGTCCTGACTTTC. Protein product: CASSLLVSGANVLTF.